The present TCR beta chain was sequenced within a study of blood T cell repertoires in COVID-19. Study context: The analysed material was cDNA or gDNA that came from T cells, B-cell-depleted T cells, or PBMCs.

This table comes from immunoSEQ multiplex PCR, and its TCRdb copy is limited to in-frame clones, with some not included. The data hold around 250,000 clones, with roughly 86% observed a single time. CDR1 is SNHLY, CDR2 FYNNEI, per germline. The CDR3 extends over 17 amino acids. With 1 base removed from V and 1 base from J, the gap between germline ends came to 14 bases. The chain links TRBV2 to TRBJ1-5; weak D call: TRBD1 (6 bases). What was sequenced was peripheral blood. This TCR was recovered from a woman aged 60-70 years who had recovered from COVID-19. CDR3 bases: TGTGCCAGCAGTGAAGGGGTACAGGGTTTGAGCAATCAGCCCCAGCATTTT. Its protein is CASSEGVQGLSNQPQHF.